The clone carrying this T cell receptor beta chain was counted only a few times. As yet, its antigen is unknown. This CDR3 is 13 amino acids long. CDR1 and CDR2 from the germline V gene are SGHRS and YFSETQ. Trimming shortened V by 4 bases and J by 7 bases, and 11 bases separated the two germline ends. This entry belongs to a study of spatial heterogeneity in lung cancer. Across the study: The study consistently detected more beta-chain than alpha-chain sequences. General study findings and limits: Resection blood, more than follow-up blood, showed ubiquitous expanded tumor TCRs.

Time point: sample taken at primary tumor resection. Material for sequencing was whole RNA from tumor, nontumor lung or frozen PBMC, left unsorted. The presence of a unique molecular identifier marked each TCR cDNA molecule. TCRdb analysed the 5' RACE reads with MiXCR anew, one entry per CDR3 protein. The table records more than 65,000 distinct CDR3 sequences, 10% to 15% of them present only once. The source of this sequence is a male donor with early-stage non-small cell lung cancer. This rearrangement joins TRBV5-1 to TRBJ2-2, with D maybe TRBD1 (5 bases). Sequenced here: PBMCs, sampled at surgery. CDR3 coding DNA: TGCGCCAGCAGCCCGGACATGAACGGGGAGCTGTTTTTT. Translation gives CASSPDMNGELFF.